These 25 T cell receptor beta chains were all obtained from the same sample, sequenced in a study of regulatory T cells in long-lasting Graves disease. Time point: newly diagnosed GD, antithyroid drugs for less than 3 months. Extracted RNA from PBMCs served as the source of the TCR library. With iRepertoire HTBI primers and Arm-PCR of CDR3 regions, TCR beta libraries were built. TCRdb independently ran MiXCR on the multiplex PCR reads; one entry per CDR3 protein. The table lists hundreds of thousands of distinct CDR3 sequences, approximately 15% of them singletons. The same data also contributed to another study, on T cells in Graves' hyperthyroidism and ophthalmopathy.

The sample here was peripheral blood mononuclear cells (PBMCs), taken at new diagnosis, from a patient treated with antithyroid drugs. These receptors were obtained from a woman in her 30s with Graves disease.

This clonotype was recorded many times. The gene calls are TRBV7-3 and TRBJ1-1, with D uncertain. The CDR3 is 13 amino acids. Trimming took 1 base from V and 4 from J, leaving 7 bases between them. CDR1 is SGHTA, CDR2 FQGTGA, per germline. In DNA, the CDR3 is TGTGCCAGCAGCTTAAACCCAAGCACTGAAGCTTTCTTT. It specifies CASSLNPSTEAFF.

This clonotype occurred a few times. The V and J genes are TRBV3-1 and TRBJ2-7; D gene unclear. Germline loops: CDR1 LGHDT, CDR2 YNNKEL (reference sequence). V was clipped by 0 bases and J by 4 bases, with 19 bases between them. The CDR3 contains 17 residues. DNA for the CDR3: TGTGCCAGCAGCCAAGATCGAAACTCCAATTGGGTTTACGAGCAGTACTTC. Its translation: CASSQDRNSNWVYEQYF.

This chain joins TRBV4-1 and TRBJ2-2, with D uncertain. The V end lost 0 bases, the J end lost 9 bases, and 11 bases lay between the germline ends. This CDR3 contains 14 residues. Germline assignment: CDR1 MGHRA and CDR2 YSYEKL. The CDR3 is CASSQDQSVRELFF. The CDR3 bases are TGCGCCAGCAGCCAAGATCAATCTGTCCGGGAGCTGTTTTTT.

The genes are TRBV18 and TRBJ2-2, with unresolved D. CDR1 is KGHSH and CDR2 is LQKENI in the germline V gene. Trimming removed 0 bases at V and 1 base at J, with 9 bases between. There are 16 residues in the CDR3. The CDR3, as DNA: TGTGCCAGCTCACCACCAATTGTGGGGAACACCGGGGAGCTGTTTTTT. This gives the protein CASSPPIVGNTGELFF. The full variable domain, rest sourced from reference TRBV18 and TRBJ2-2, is NAGVMQNPRHLVRRRGQEARLRCSPMKGHSHVYWYRQLPEEGLKFMVYLQKENIIDESGMPKERFSAEFPKEGPSILRIQQVVRGDSAAYFCASSPPIVGNTGELFFGEGSRLTVL.

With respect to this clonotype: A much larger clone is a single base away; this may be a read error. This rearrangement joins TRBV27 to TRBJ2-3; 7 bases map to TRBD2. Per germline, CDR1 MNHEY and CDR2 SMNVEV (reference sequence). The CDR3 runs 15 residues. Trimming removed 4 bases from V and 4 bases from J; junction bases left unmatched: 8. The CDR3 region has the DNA TGTGCCAGCAGTTCTCAGGCGGGAGTTTCAGATACGCAGTATTTT. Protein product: CASSSQAGVSDTQYF.

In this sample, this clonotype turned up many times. The CDR3 coding sequence is TGTGCCAGCGGGGACACAGATACGCAGTATTTT. Protein: CASGDTDTQYF. V gene TRBV7-2 combines with J gene TRBJ2-3, with no clear D. Germline values: CDR1 SGHTA, CDR2 FQGNSA. This CDR3 has 11 residues. With 8 bases removed from V and 2 bases from J, the gap between germline ends came to 5 bases.

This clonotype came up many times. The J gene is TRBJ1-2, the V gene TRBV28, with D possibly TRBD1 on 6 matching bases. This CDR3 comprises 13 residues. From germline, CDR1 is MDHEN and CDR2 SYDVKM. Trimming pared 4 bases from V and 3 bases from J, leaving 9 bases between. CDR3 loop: CASSSTGYYGYTF. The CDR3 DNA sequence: TGTGCCAGCAGTTCAACAGGGTACTATGGCTACACCTTC.

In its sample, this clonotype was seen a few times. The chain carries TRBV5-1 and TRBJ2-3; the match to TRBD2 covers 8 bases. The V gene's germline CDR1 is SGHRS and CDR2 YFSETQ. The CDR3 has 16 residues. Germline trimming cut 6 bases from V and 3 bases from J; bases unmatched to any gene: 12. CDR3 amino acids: CASTLSAAGGTDTQYF. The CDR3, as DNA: TGCGCCAGCACTTTATCTGCGGCGGGAGGTACAGATACGCAGTATTTT.

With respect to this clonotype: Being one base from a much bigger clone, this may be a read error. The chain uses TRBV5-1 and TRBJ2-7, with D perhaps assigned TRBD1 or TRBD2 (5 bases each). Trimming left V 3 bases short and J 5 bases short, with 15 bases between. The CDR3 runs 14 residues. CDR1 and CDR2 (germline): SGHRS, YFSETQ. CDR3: CASSWGTETHEQYF. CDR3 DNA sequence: TGCGCCAGCAGCTGGGGGACGGAGACCCACGAGCAGTACTTC.

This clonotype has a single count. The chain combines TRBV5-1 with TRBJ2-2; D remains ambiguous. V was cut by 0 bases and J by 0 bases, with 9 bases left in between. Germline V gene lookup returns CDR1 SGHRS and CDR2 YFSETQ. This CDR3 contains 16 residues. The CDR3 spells CASSLVGSANTGELFF. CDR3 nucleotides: TGCGCCAGCAGCTTGGTCGGCAGCGCGAACACCGGGGAGCTGTTTTTT.

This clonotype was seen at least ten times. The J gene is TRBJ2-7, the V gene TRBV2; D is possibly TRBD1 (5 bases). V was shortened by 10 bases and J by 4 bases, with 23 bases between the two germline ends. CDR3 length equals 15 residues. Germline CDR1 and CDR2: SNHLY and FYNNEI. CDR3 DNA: TGTGCCACCCGTTTGGTCAGGGATGAGAAATACGAGCAGTACTTC. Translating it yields CATRLVRDEKYEQYF.

CDR3 sequence: CASSLNHLGNQPQHF. CDR3 sequence (DNA): TGTGCCAGTAGCTTAAACCACCTAGGGAATCAGCCCCAGCATTTT. The J gene is TRBJ1-5, the V gene TRBV19; no clear D. Trimming stripped 6 bases from V and 4 bases from J, with 16 bases between. Germline V CDR1 and CDR2: LNHDA, SQIVND (reference sequence). The CDR3 contains 15 residues.

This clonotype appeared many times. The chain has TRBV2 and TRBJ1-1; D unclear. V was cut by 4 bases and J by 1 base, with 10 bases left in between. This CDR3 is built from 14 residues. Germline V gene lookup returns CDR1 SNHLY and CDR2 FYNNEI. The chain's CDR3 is CASSAQQANTEAFF. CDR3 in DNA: TGTGCCAGCAGTGCCCAGCAGGCGAACACTGAAGCTTTCTTT.

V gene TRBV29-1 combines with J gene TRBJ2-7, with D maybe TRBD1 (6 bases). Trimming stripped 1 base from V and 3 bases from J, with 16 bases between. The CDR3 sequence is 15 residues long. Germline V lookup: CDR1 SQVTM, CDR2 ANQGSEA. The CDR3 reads CSVEVKDSLFYEQYF. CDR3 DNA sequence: TGCAGCGTTGAAGTGAAGGACAGTCTGTTCTACGAGCAGTACTTC.

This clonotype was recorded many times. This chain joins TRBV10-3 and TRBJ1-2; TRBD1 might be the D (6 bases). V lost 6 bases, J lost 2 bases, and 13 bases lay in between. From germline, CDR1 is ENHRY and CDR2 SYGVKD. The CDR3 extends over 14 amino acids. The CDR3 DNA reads TGTGCCATCAGGGAGGACAGACTGAACTATGGCTACACCTTC. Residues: CAIREDRLNYGYTF.

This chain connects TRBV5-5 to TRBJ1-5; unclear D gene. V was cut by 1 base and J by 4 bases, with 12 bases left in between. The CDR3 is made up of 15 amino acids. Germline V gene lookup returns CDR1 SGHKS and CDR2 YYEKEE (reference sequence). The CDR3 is CASSLYFSGNQPQHF. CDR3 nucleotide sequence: TGTGCCAGCAGCTTGTATTTCAGCGGTAATCAGCCCCAGCATTTT.

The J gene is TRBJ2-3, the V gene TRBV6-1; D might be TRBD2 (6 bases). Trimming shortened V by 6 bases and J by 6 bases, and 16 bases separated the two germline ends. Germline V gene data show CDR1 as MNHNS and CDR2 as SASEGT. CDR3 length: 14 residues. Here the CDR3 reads CASRPGLPGDTQYF. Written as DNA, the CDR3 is TGTGCCAGCAGGCCGGGACTCCCTGGGGATACGCAGTATTTT.

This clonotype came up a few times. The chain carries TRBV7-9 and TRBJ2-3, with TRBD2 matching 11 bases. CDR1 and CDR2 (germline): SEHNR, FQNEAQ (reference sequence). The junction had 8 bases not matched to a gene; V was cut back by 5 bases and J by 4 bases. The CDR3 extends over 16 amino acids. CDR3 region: CASSSSGRDSPDTQYF. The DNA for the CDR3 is TGTGCCAGCAGCAGTAGCGGGAGGGACTCCCCAGATACGCAGTATTTT.

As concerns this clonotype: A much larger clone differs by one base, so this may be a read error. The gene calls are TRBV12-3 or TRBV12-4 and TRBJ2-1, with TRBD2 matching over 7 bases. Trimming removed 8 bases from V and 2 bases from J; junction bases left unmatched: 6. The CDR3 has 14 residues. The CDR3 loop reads CASSTAGAYNEQFF. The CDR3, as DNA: TGTGCCAGCTCAACCGCGGGAGCCTACAATGAGCAGTTCTTC.

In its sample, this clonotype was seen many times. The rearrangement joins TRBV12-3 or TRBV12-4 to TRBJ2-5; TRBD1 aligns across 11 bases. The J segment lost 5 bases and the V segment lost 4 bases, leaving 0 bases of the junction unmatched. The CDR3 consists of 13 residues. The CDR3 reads CASSWDRGETQYF. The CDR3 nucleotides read TGTGCCAGCAGTTGGGACAGGGGGGAGACCCAGTACTTC.

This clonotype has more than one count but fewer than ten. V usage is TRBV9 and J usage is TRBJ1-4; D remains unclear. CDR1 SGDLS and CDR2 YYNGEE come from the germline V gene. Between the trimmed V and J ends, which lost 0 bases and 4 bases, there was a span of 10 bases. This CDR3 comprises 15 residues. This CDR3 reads CASSVVGGINEKLFF. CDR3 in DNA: TGTGCCAGCAGCGTAGTAGGAGGGATTAATGAAAAACTGTTTTTT.

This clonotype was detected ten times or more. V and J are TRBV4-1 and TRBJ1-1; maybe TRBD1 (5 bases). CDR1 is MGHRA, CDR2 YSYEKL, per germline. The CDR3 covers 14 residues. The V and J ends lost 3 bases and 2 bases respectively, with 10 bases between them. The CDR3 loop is CASSHGTENTEAFF. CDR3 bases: TGCGCCAGCAGCCACGGGACCGAAAACACTGAAGCTTTCTTT.

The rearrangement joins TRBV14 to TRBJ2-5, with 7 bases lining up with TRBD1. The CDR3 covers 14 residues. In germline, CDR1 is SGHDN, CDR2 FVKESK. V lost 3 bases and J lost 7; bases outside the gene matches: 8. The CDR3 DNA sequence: TGTGCCAGCAGCCATACGACAGGGCTGGGGACCCAGTACTTC. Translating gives CASSHTTGLGTQYF.

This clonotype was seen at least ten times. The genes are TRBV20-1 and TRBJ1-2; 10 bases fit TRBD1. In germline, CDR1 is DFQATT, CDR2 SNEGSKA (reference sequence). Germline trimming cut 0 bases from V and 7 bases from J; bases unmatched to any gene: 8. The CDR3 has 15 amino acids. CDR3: CSARDPGQGTSGYTF. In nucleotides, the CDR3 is TGCAGTGCTAGAGACCCGGGACAGGGGACAAGTGGCTACACCTTC.

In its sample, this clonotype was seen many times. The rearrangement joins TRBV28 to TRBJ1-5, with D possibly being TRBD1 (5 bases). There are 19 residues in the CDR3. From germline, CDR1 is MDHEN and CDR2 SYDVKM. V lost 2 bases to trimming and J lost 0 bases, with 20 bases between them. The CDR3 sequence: CASSLRGSRIILSNQPQHF. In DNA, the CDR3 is TGTGCCAGCAGTTTAAGGGGCAGCCGTATTATTCTTAGCAATCAGCCCCAGCATTTT.